Described below is a single T cell receptor beta chain sequence and its context. Its antigen is as yet unknown. The data belong to a study of beta chain features in type 1 diabetes. Study at large: Sorted cells from all samples, numbering 107,917,701, were examined. Study-level findings and limits: Moderately but significantly shorter TCRB CDR3s were found in Type 1 diabetes patients in all four CD4+ subsets. Short templates might get an advantage during PCR, and this would be equal in patients and controls.

V was shortened by 5 bases and J by 5 bases, with 12 bases between the two germline ends. The CDR3 consists of 14 residues. Per germline, CDR1 MDHEN and CDR2 SYDVKM. Populations obtained by sorting all exceeded 95% purity. Investigators reverse transcribed all isolated RNA, so they sequenced expressed TCRB transcripts. Profiling relied on immunoSEQ multiplex PCR, and the TCRdb table lists in-frame clones only, not all of them. This repertoire shows approximately 52,000 clones, 63% found once; its top ten account for 0.25% to 0.35%. V is TRBV28 and J is TRBJ1-4; D remains unclear. The sequence was collected from a woman aged 25 to 39 with type 1 diabetes. The source material was stem cell memory CD4+ T cells from blood. DNA of the CDR3: TGTGCCAGCAGTGTACCCGAGAGAAATGAAAAACTGTTTTTT. Its protein is CASSVPERNEKLFF. The full variable domain, its missing parts supplied by reference TRBV28 and TRBJ1-4, is DVKVTQSSRYLVKRTGEKVFLECVQDMDHENMFWYRQDPGLGLRLIYFSYDVKMKEKGDIPEGYSVSREKKERFSLILESASTNQTSMYLCASSVPERNEKLFFGSGTQLSVL.